This entry features one T cell receptor beta chain sequence. This receptor's antigen is unknown. Nothing much larger sits one base from this clone, and base qualities are not available. The germline V gene gives CDR1 as SGHRS and CDR2 as YFSETQ. The CDR3 contains 15 residues, cysteine and phenylalanine counted. Just the 45-base CDR3 DNA is kept, in frame starting at base 1. The V and J ends are trimmed by 1 base and 0 bases, leaving 10 bases between them. The data are from a study of blood T cell repertoires in COVID-19 (TCRdb year 2020). Regarding the research as a whole: Collaborator samples came from the United States, Italy and Spain and covered acute and convalescent phases of COVID-19. The material from the prospective study consisted of cDNA or gDNA derived from T cells, B-cell-depleted T cells, or PBMCs. Subjects who had been exposed to COVID-19, were actively infected with it, or had recovered from it provided the deeply sampled blood TCRbeta repertoires that made up the dataset. The repertoires were made available in a free public database intended to serve as a resource for research on the immune response to SARS-CoV-2. The samples were drawn from the first 160 participants of the ongoing ImmuneRACE study and from 1,254 subjects provided by 6 global collaborators. Nearly every sample came with metadata listing a de-identified subject ID, COVID-19 status, age in years and sex. HLA class I and class II types, where available, came from metadata supplied by the sample provider rather than from assay-based typing.

TCRbeta CDR3 regions were amplified from genomic DNA by means of the immunoSEQ Assay, a bias-controlled multiplex PCR. As for the original processing: Nucleated cell counts per sample were estimated from amplification of reference gene primers within the assay. To quantify the absolute abundance of each unique TCRbeta CDR3 rearrangement, sequence reads were collapsed and filtered. Productive Simpson clonality was computed per sample as the square root of Simpson's diversity index over productive rearrangements. Imported from immuneACCESS, the table was reduced by TCRdb to in-frame sequences with V and J called. These copies leave out some clones; in studies compared against another copy, an unresolved V gene accounts for under half, and the cause of the remainder is not known. V and J calls and clone size are those listed in that table; D and trimming were worked out from the DNA. The sample profile shows some 240,000 clones; approximately 80% of them were found once. The ten largest account for approximately 9.6% of the sample.

The collaborating institutions used their own protocols to collect whole blood in K2EDTA tubes. Collaborator samples were shipped for TCRbeta analysis as frozen whole blood, isolated PBMCs, or DNA extracted from either sample type. Here is what the overall study found, with its caveats: Clinical and demographic metadata were provided uncurated, with the amount varying by source and participant.

This TCR came from a woman older than 75 with acute or convalescent COVID-19. The sample consisted of peripheral blood. The rearrangement joined TRBV5-1 to TRBJ2-5; a tentative D match to TRBD2 spans 5 bases. The bases read TGCGCCAGCAGCTTGAGAGGGCTGTACCAAGAGACCCAGTACTTC. It is translated as CASSLRGLYQETQYF. With all but the CDR3 taken from the reference TRBV5-1 and TRBJ2-5 genes, the full variable domain is: KAGVTQTPRYLIKTRGQQVTLSCSPISGHRSVSWYQQTPGQGLQFLFEYFSETQRNKGNFPGRFSGRQFSNSRSEMNVSTLELGDSALYLCASSLRGLYQETQYFGPGTRLLVL.